Shown below are 12 T cell receptor beta chains from a single sample sequenced in a study of T cell responses to AZD1222 COVID-19 vaccine. Sequenced by immunoSEQ multiplex PCR; TCRdb stores in-frame clones only, minus some. The sample has just over 150,000 clones, roughly nine tenths seen once. The sequencing used peripheral blood, collected after recovery from COVID-19. These receptor sequences come from an adult who had recovered from COVID-19.

This chain connects TRBV7-3 to TRBJ2-5; TRBD1 agrees at 8 bases. CDR3 length: 16 residues. J gave up 5 bases and V 5 bases, and 13 bases lay outside the gene matches. Germline values: CDR1 SGHTA, CDR2 FQGTGA. The CDR3 nucleotides are TGTGCCAGCAGCCGCGGAGACAGGGGTCGGCAGGAGACCCAGTACTTC. As protein: CASSRGDRGRQETQYF.

The V call is TRBV28, the J call TRBJ1-1; D not certain. Trimming removed 2 bases from V and 7 bases from J, with 14 bases in between. Germline V gene data show CDR1 as MDHEN and CDR2 as SYDVKM. This CDR3 has 14 amino acids. CDR3 sequence (DNA): TGTGCCAGCAGTTTAGGGCACCCCACTGATGAAGCTTTCTTT. As protein: CASSLGHPTDEAFF. The whole variable domain, filled in from reference TRBV28 and TRBJ1-1, reads DVKVTQSSRYLVKRTGEKVFLECVQDMDHENMFWYRQDPGLGLRLIYFSYDVKMKEKGDIPEGYSVSREKKERFSLILESASTNQTSMYLCASSLGHPTDEAFFGQGTRLTVV.

This chain uses TRBV20-1 with TRBJ2-1, with 9 bases aligning to TRBD2. The ends lost 4 bases at V and 13 bases at J; junction bases unmatched: 5. CDR3 length: 11 residues. The V gene's germline CDR1 is DFQATT and CDR2 SNEGSKA (reference sequence). DNA for the CDR3: TGCAGTGCTATTAGCGGGGGTCCCCAGTTCTTC. Translation gives CSAISGGPQFF.

The J gene is TRBJ1-5, the V gene TRBV28; D is possibly TRBD1 (5 bases). Germline CDR1 and CDR2: MDHEN and SYDVKM. Trimming took 5 bases from V and 3 from J, leaving 20 bases between them. This CDR3 contains 17 residues. CDR3: CASSIMGVGSPNQPQHF. The CDR3 DNA follows: TGTGCCAGCAGTATTATGGGGGTCGGATCACCCAATCAGCCCCAGCATTTT.

The chain recombines TRBV14 with TRBJ1-1; TRBD1 is a possible D gene (5 bases). V was pared by 4 bases and J by 1 base, with 16 bases between. This CDR3 is 16 amino acids long. Per germline, CDR1 SGHDN and CDR2 FVKESK. The CDR3: CASSLYLGTANTEAFF. The CDR3 region has the DNA TGTGCCAGCAGCCTTTACCTCGGGACGGCGAACACTGAAGCTTTCTTT.

The chain links TRBV6-6 to TRBJ1-3, with a weak D call TRBD1 (6 bases). CDR3 size: 17 residues. Trimming took 5 bases from V and 0 from J, leaving 17 bases between them. CDR1 MNHNY and CDR2 SVGAGI come from the germline V gene (reference sequence). In nucleotides, the CDR3 is TGTGCCAGCAGTCGGGGAGGAAACAGGGTCTCTGGAAACACCATATATTTT. Translated, it gives CASSRGGNRVSGNTIYF.

This sequence joins TRBV9 and TRBJ2-7; possibly TRBD1 or TRBD2 for D (5 bases each). Germline CDR1 SGDLS, CDR2 YYNGEE. CDR3 length: 16 residues. Deletions cut 3 bases from V and 6 bases from J, with 22 bases between. The CDR3 nucleotides are TGTGCCAGCAGCGGAGGGACCTCCTTGACTGGGGTCGAGCAGTACTTC. It specifies CASSGGTSLTGVEQYF.

The V call is TRBV11-2, the J call TRBJ2-1, with 11 bases aligning to TRBD2. The CDR3 runs to 15 residues. Germline assignment: CDR1 SGHAT and CDR2 FQNNGV. V trimming: 3 bases; J trimming: 3 bases; junction bases outside the gene matches: 1. The CDR3 DNA is TGTGCCAGCAGCTTTAGCGGGGGGGGCTACAATGAGCAGTTCTTC. Residues: CASSFSGGGYNEQFF.

This chain connects TRBV27 to TRBJ1-1; 7 bases agree with TRBD1. This CDR3 is 14 amino acids long. Germline V gene data show CDR1 as MNHEY and CDR2 as SMNVEV (reference sequence). V lost 1 base to trimming and J lost 1 base; unmatched junction nucleotides: 0. CDR3 coding DNA: TGTGCCAGCAGTTTATACAGGGGGAACACTGAAGCTTTCTTT. Translating gives CASSLYRGNTEAFF.

This chain connects TRBV28 to TRBJ2-7; the D gene is possibly TRBD1 (6 bases). Germline CDR1 reads MDHEN; CDR2 reads SYDVKM. This CDR3 has 13 residues. Trimming left V 6 bases short and J 1 base short, with 10 bases between. CDR3 coding DNA: TGTGCCAGCAGCCGGACAGAGTCCTACGAGCAGTACTTC. It encodes CASSRTESYEQYF.

The gene calls are TRBV3-1 (or the pseudogene TRBV3-2) and TRBJ1-2; D is possibly TRBD1 (6 bases). CDR3 length: 15 amino acids. Germline V gene lookup returns CDR1 LGHDT and CDR2 YNNKEL (reference sequence). V was clipped by 1 base and J by 8 bases, with 17 bases between them. In nucleotides, the CDR3 is TGTGCCAGCAGCCAAGTAGAGGGGGGATTAGGCGGCTACACCTTC. This codes for CASSQVEGGLGGYTF.

The chain is built from TRBV25-1 and TRBJ1-4; a weak D match, TRBD1 (5 bases). The CDR3 is 13 amino acids. Looked up from germline, CDR1 is MGHDK and CDR2 is SYGVNS. Trimming stripped 7 bases from V and 8 bases from J, with 14 bases between. The CDR3 sequence: CASTGTAQEKLFF. CDR3 DNA sequence: TGTGCCAGCACCGGGACCGCTCAAGAAAAACTGTTTTTT.